The clone carrying this T cell receptor beta chain has a count of ten or more. This sample is part of a study of blood T cells in healthy people across ages. Alongside a J-beta primer mix, a sample-barcoded 5' primer served in a second PCR lasting roughly 6 to 11 cycles. All cDNA molecules were each tagged by a template-switch adaptor with 12 random nucleotides. In TCRdb, the 5' RACE reads were re-called with MiXCR into one record per CDR3 protein. The sample has hundreds of thousands of distinct CDR3 sequences; 29% are singletons. The junction had 15 bases not matched to a gene; V was cut back by 5 bases and J by 4 bases. This CDR3 has 19 residues. Looked up from germline, CDR1 is SGHAT and CDR2 is FQNNGV.

This TCR came from an elderly woman in good health. This sequence joins TRBV11-2 and TRBJ2-3; 13 nucleotides align to TRBD2. Sequencing was carried out using blood. Here the CDR3 DNA reads TGTGCCAGCAGCCGACTATCGGGGACTAGCGGGGAGGGGGCAGATACGCAGTATTTT. Amino acids: CASSRLSGTSGEGADTQYF.